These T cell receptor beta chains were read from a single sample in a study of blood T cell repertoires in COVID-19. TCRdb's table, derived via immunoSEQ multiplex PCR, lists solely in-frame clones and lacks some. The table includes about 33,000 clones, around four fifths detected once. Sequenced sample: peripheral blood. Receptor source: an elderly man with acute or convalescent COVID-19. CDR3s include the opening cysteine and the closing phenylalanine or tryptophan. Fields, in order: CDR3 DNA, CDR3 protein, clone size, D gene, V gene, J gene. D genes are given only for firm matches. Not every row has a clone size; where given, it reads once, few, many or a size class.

CDR3 DNA: TGTGCCAGCAGTCCGAATTTAGGGGGATCCTACGAGCAGTACTTC
CDR3 protein: CASSPNLGGSYEQYF
clone size: few
D gene: .
V gene: TRBV27
J gene: TRBJ2-7

CDR3 DNA: TGTGCCAGCACCCCTACAGGGGGGGGGTCCTATGGCTACACCTTC
CDR3 protein: CASTPTGGGSYGYTF
clone size: .
D gene: TRBD1
V gene: TRBV7-9
J gene: TRBJ1-2

CDR3 DNA: TGTGCCAGCAGTGGGACAGGAACGAACACCGGGGAGCTGTTTTTT
CDR3 protein: CASSGTGTNTGELFF
clone size: few
D gene: TRBD1
V gene: TRBV2
J gene: TRBJ2-2

CDR3 DNA: TGCGCCAGCAGCCCTGTAGCGGGGGGAAATACGCAGTATTTT
CDR3 protein: CASSPVAGGNTQYF
clone size: .
D gene: TRBD2
V gene: TRBV5-1
J gene: TRBJ2-3

CDR3 DNA: TGCAGCGTTGGGTTAGCGGGGGGTGGCGAGCAGTACTTC
CDR3 protein: CSVGLAGGGEQYF
clone size: .
D gene: TRBD2
V gene: TRBV29-1
J gene: TRBJ2-7

CDR3 DNA: TGCGCCAGCAGCTTGGGGCACGGGTTCGGTGAAAAACTGTTTTTT
CDR3 protein: CASSLGHGFGEKLFF
clone size: few
D gene: .
V gene: TRBV5-1
J gene: TRBJ1-4

CDR3 DNA: TGTGCCAGCAGCCGCCAGGGACTCCTGCAAGAGACCCAGTACTTC
CDR3 protein: CASSRQGLLQETQYF
clone size: once
D gene: .
V gene: TRBV3-1/TRBV3-2
J gene: TRBJ2-5

CDR3 DNA: TGTGCCAGCAGTGATATAGCGGGGGGGTCCTACGAGCAGTACTTC
CDR3 protein: CASSDIAGGSYEQYF
clone size: once
D gene: TRBD2
V gene: TRBV2
J gene: TRBJ2-7

CDR3 DNA: TGCGCCAGCAGTAATCAGCGGGGGGGCACAGATACGCAGTATTTT
CDR3 protein: CASSNQRGGTDTQYF
clone size: .
D gene: TRBD2
V gene: TRBV5-1
J gene: TRBJ2-3

CDR3 DNA: TGTGCCAGCAGCCCTTGGACTAGCGGAAATTACAATGAGCAGTTCTTC
CDR3 protein: CASSPWTSGNYNEQFF
clone size: .
D gene: TRBD2
V gene: TRBV3-1/TRBV3-2
J gene: TRBJ2-1

CDR3 DNA: TGTGCCAGCAGCTTAGGACGGCGGGGGGGCAAGGAGACCCAGTACTTC
CDR3 protein: CASSLGRRGGKETQYF
clone size: .
D gene: TRBD2
V gene: TRBV11-2
J gene: TRBJ2-5

CDR3 DNA: TGTGCCAGCAGTGGCCTCGGAGGGAATGAGCAGTTCTTC
CDR3 protein: CASSGLGGNEQFF
clone size: .
D gene: .
V gene: TRBV2
J gene: TRBJ2-1

CDR3 DNA: TGTGCCAGCAGCGGCCGGGACAGCATTAATGAAAAACTGTTTTTT
CDR3 protein: CASSGRDSINEKLFF
clone size: .
D gene: TRBD1
V gene: TRBV9
J gene: TRBJ1-4

CDR3 DNA: TGTGCCAGCAGCTTGGAGGGAGGAGTGGAGGGTGGAGAGACCCAGTACTTC
CDR3 protein: CASSLEGGVEGGETQYF
clone size: .
D gene: .
V gene: TRBV13
J gene: TRBJ2-5

CDR3 DNA: TGTGCCAGCAGTGAGACCACAGGTGGGGGGGAGACCCAGTACTTC
CDR3 protein: CASSETTGGGETQYF
clone size: .
D gene: .
V gene: TRBV2
J gene: TRBJ2-5